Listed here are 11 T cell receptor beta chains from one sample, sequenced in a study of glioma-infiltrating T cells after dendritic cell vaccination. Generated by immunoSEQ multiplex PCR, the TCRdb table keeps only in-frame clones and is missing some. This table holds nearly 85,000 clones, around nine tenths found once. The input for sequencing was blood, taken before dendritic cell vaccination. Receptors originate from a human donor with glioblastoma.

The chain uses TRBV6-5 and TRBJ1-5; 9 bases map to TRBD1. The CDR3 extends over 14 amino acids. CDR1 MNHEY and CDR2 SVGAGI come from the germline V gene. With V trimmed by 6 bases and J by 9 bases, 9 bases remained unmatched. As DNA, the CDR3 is TGTGCCAGCAGAGCGGGACAGGGCGCCCGGCCCCAGCATTTT. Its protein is CASRAGQGARPQHF.

CDR3 region: CSVRRLGYGYTF. The DNA for the CDR3 is TGCAGCGTTCGAAGGCTAGGCTATGGCTACACCTTC. The chain combines TRBV29-1 with TRBJ1-2; no reliable D call. The CDR3 covers 12 residues. Germline CDR1 is SQVTM and CDR2 is ANQGSEA. The V end lost 5 bases, the J end lost 4 bases, and 11 bases lay between the germline ends.

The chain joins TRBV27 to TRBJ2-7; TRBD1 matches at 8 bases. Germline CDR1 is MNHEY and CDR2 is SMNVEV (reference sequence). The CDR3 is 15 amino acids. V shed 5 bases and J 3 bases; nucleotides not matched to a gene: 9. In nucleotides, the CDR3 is TGTGCCAGCAGTCCCCCCGGACAGGGATTCTACGAGCAGTACTTC. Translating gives CASSPPGQGFYEQYF.

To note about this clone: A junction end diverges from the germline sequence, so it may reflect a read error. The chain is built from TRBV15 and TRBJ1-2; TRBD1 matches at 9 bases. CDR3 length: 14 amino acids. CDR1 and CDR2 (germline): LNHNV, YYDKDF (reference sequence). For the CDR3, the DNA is TGTGCCACCAGCACAGAACGGGACAGGGCAAAGTCAGCCTTC. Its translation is CATSTERDRAKSAF.

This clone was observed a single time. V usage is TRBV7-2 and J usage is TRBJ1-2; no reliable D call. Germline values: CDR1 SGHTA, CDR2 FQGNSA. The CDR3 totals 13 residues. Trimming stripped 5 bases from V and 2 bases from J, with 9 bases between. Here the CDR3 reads CASSLTQNYGYTF. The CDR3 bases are TGTGCCAGCAGCCTAACACAGAACTATGGCTACACCTTC.

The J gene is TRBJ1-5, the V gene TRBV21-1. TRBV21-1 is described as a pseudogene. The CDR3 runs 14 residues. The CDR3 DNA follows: TGTGCCAGCAGCAGATTCGGGGGGGGACAGCCCCAGCATTTT. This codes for CASSRFGGGQPQHF.

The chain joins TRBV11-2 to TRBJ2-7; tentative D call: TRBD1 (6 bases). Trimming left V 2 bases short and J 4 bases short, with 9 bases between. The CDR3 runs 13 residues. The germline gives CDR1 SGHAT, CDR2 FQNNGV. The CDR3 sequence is CASSLQTGYEQYF. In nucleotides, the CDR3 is TGTGCCAGCAGCTTACAAACAGGGTACGAGCAGTACTTC.

The CDR3 is CASSSDSLGEQYF. The CDR3 nucleotides are TGCGCCAGCAGCTCGGACTCCTTGGGGGAGCAGTACTTC. The J gene is TRBJ2-7, the V gene TRBV5-1; tentatively, D is TRBD2 (5 bases). Germline V CDR1 and CDR2: SGHRS, YFSETQ. V dropped 3 bases and J dropped 7 bases, with 14 bases sitting between them. The CDR3 has 13 residues.

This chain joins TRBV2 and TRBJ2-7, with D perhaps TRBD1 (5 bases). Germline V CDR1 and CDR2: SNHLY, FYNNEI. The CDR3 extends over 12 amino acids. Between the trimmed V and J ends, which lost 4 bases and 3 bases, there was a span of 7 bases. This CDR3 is CASSVDSYEQYF. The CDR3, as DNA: TGTGCCAGCAGTGTAGACAGCTACGAGCAGTACTTC.

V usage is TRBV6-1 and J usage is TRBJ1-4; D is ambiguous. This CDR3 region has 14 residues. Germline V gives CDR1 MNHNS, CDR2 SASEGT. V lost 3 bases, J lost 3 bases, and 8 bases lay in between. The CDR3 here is CASSDILSNEKLFF. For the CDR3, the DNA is TGTGCCAGCAGTGACATTCTATCTAATGAAAAACTGTTTTTT.

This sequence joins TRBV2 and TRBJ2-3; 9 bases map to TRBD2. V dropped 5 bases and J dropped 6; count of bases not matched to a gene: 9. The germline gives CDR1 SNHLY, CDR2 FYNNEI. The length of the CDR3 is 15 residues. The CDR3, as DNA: TGTGCCAGCAGTAAAAAGACTAGCGGTTCGGATACGCAGTATTTT. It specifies CASSKKTSGSDTQYF. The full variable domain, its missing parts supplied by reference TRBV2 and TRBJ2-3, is EPEVTQTPSHQVTQMGQEVILRCVPISNHLYFYWYRQILGQKVEFLVSFYNNEISEKSEIFDDQFSVERPDGSNFTLKIRSTKLEDSAMYFCASSKKTSGSDTQYFGPGTRLTVL.